The 10 T cell receptor beta chains below were found in one sample sequenced in a study of metastatic and nonmetastatic thyroid tumors. TCRdb re-clonotyped the PCR reads via MiXCR. The sample holds about 35,000 clones; around 20% are singletons and the top ten take around 17%. Until they underwent thyroid surgery, no patient had received any treatment. Source material: blood. The source of these receptors is a female donor with papillary thyroid cancer or a benign thyroid nodule (not recorded which). Some clones in this sample may be carry-over from other donors' samples.

This clone is classed as medium-sized (0.01 to 0.1%). The chain is built from TRBV6-1 and TRBJ2-7, with 9 nucleotides matching TRBD2. This CDR3 has 16 residues. CDR1 and CDR2 (germline): MNHNS, SASEGT. V shed 9 bases, J shed 5 bases, and the junction held 17 bases outside the gene matches. CDR3 region: CASLDRSAGGTHEQYF. The DNA for the CDR3 is TGTGCCAGTTTAGACAGATCAGCGGGAGGCACCCACGAGCAGTACTTC.

This clone came up many times. The chain joins TRBV11-3 to TRBJ2-5; possible D gene TRBD2, 7 bases. The ends were cut back, 6 bases at V and 5 bases at J, with 16 bases in the middle. The CDR3 spans 14 residues. Germline CDR1 and CDR2: SGHNT and YENEEA. CDR3 sequence reads: CASSRGRGVETQYF. Here the CDR3 DNA reads TGTGCCAGCAGTCGTGGGAGGGGGGTTGAGACCCAGTACTTC.

In its sample, this clone was seen many times. This chain connects TRBV20-1 to TRBJ1-1; 10 positions agree with TRBD1. CDR1 is DFQATT and CDR2 is SNEGSKA in the germline V gene (reference sequence). V lost 3 bases and J lost 7; bases outside the gene matches: 8. This CDR3 comprises 14 residues. The CDR3 is CSASQTGGVGEAFF. CDR3 in DNA: TGCAGTGCTAGCCAGACAGGGGGCGTTGGTGAAGCTTTCTTT.

The chain has TRBV27 and TRBJ2-1, with D perhaps matching TRBD2 (6 bases). The CDR3 runs 16 residues. Trimming pared 1 base from V and 5 bases from J, leaving 15 bases between. CDR1 and CDR2 (germline): MNHEY, SMNVEV (reference sequence). The CDR3 reads CASSLFREAGDNEQFF. CDR3 coding DNA: TGTGCCAGCAGTTTATTCAGGGAGGCCGGAGACAATGAGCAGTTCTTC.

This clone was picked up many times. V and J are TRBV7-8 and TRBJ2-1, with D maybe TRBD2 (6 bases). Germline V gives CDR1 SGHVS, CDR2 FQNEAQ. CDR3 length equals 16 residues. Trimming removed 3 bases at V and 4 bases at J, with 16 bases between. The CDR3 DNA sequence: TGTGCCAGCAGCTTGTTCCGCGGGATTACTTACAATGAGCAGTTCTTC. Translating it yields CASSLFRGITYNEQFF.

This clone was picked up a small number of times. J is TRBJ2-1 and V is TRBV6-2 or TRBV6-3, with 9 bases aligning to TRBD2. Germline V gene sequence: CDR1 MNHEY, CDR2 SVGEGT. V dropped 1 base and J dropped 6; count of bases not matched to a gene: 4. The CDR3 runs 15 residues. CDR3 bases: TGTGCCAGCAGTTACTTGCGGGAGGGCCTCAATGAGCAGTTCTTC. As protein: CASSYLREGLNEQFF.

This clone was counted ten times or more. A much larger clone sits a single nucleotide away, making a read error possible. This rearrangement joins TRBV19 to TRBJ2-1, with 9 bases matching TRBD1. This CDR3 has 16 amino acids. Germline V gives CDR1 LNHDA, CDR2 SQIVND (reference sequence). CDR3 DNA: TGTGCCGGTAGTCGACAGGGGGTCAGCTCCTACAATGAGCAGTTCTTC. Its translation: CAGSRQGVSSYNEQFF.

Many counts were recorded for this clone. The chain joins TRBV20-1 to TRBJ2-1, with D unclear. CDR3 size: 13 residues. Per germline, CDR1 DFQATT and CDR2 SNEGSKA (reference sequence). Trimming took off 5 bases at V and 4 bases at J, with 12 bases between the two ends. The CDR3 DNA reads TGCAGTGCTGCCGTCGCGGTATACAATGAGCAGTTCTTC. Translated, it gives CSAAVAVYNEQFF.

Ten or more counts support this clone. The V call is TRBV28, the J call TRBJ1-2; D possibly corresponds to TRBD1 (6 bases). The V end lost 3 bases, the J end lost 0 bases, and 14 bases lay between the germline ends. The germline V gene encodes CDR1 MDHEN and CDR2 SYDVKM. The CDR3 loop spans 16 amino acids. The CDR3 loop reads CASSLRGGVSNYGYTF. The CDR3 region has the DNA TGTGCCAGCAGTTTGAGGGGGGGAGTCTCTAACTATGGCTACACCTTC.

Many counts were recorded for this clone. The V gene is TRBV4-1, the J gene TRBJ2-7, with D maybe TRBD2 (5 bases). Trimming removed 4 bases from V and 4 bases from J, with 17 bases in between. Looked up from germline, CDR1 is MGHRA and CDR2 is YSYEKL. The CDR3 contains 15 residues. As DNA, the CDR3 is TGCGCCAGCAGCCGACTTCTAGGGAGTACGTACGAGCAGTACTTC. Amino acid sequence: CASSRLLGSTYEQYF.